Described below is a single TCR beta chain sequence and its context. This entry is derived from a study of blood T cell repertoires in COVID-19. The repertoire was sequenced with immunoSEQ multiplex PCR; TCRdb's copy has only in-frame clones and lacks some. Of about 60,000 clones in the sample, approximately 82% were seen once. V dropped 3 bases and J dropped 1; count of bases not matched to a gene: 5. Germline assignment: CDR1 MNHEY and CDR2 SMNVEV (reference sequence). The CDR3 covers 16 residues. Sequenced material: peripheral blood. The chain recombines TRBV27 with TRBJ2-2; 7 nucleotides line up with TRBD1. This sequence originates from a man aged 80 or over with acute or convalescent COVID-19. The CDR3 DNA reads TGTGCCAGCAGTTTCTTAAGGGGGCGGAACACCGGGGAGCTGTTTTTT. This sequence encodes CASSFLRGRNTGELFF.